This TCR beta chain derives from a study of cytomegalovirus exposure and HLA in healthy donors. At the level of the study: An earlier analysis found some 120 million unique TCR beta sequences from approximately 190 million T cells. Drawn from HLA-typed donors, 83 million or so unique TCRs were held in an early data release. Notes on the study in general: Per published accounts, TCR beta sequences correctly predicted the HLA-A and HLA-B alleles of most subjects. Apparent HLA restriction characterized most CMV-associated TCR beta chains in a later analysis.

Remarks on this clone: Antigen unknown.

The CDR3 has 13 residues. After removal of 6 bases from V and 2 bases from J, the junction contained 2 bases not matched to a gene. Per the germline V gene, CDR1 is SGHTA and CDR2 is FQGNSA. The PCR contained 60 Vbeta and 13 Jbeta primers. Repertoires were generated with immunoSEQ multiplex PCR, while TCRdb's copy carries only in-frame clones and drops some. Altogether tens of thousands of clones are present, around 87% being singletons, with the ten largest covering around 10%. The sample consisted of PBMCs. The TCR originated in a woman in her 30s in good health and CMV-seropositive. The V and J genes are TRBV7-2 and TRBJ2-7; 9 nucleotides match TRBD2. CDR3 in amino acids: CASSASGTYEQYF. The CDR3 DNA reads as TGTGCCAGCAGTGCTAGCGGGACCTACGAGCAGTACTTC.